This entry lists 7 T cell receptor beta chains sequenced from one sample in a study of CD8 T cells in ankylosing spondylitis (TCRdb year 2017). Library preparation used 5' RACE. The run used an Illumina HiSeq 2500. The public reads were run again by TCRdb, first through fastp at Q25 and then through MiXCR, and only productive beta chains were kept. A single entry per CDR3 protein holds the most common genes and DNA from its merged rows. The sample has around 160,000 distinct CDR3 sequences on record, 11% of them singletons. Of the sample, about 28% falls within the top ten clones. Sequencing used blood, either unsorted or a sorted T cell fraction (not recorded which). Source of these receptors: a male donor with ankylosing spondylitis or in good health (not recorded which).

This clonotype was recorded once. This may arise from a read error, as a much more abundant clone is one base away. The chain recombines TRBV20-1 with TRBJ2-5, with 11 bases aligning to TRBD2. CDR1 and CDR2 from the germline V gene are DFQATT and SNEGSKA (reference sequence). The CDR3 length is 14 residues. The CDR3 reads CSAILAGVQEIQYF. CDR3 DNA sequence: TGCAGTGCAATACTAGCGGGGGTACAAGAGATCCAGTACTTC.

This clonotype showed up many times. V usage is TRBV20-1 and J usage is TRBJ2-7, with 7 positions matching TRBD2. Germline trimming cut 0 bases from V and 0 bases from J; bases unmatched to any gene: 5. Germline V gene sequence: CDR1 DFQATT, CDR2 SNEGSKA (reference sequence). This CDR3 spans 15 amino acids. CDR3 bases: TGCAGTGCTAGAGATCACAGCGGGACCTCCTACGAGCAGTACTTC. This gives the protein CSARDHSGTSYEQYF.

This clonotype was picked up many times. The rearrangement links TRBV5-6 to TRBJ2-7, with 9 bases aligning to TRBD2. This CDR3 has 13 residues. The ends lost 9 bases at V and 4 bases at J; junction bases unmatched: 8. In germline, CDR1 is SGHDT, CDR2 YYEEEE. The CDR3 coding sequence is TGTGCCACCTCGTTAGCGGGAGTTTACGAGCAGTACTTC. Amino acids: CATSLAGVYEQYF.

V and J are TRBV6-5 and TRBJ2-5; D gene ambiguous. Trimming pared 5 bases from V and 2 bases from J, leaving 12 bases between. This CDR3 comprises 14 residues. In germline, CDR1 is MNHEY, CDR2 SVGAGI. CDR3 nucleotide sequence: TGTGCCAGCAGTCCCCTGTGGGAACAAGAGACCCAGTACTTC. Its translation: CASSPLWEQETQYF.

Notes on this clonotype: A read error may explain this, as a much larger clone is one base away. The CDR3 DNA is TGTGCCATCAGCAGCTTCCCCCGGCTAGCGGGGGCCACAGATACGCAGTATTTT. Encoded protein: CAISSFPRLAGATDTQYF. The chain carries TRBV15 and TRBJ2-3, with 10 bases fitting TRBD2. Germline assignment: CDR1 LNHNV and CDR2 YYDKDF (reference sequence). The length of the CDR3 is 18 residues.

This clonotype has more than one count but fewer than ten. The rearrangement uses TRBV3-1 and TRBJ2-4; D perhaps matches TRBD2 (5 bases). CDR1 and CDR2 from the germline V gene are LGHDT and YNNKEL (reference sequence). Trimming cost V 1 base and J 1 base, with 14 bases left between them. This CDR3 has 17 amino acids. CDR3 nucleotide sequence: TGTGCCAGCAGCCAAGGGAGGACGGGTCTGGCCAAAAACATTCAGTACTTC. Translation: CASSQGRTGLAKNIQYF.

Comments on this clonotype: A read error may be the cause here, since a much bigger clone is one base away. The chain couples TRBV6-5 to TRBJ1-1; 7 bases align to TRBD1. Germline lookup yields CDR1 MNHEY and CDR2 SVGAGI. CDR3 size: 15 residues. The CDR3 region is CVSSYSTGSSTEAFF. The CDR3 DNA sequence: TGTGTCAGCAGTTACTCGACAGGGTCCAGCACTGAAGCTTTCTTT.